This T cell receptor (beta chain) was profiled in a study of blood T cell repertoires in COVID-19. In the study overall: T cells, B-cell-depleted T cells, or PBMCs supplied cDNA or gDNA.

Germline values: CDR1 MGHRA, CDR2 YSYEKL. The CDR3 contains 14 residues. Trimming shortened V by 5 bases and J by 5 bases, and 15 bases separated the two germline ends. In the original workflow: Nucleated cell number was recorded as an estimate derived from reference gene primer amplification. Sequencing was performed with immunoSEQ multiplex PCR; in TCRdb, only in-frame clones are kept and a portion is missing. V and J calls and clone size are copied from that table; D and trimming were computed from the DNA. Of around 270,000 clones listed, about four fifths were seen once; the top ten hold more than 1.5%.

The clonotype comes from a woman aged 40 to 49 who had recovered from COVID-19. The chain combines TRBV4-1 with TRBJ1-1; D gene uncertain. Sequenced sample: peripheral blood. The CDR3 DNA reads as TGCGCCAGCAGCTCCCCAATTCGCGGTACTGAAGCTTTCTTT. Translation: CASSSPIRGTEAFF.